This T cell receptor beta chain was sequenced in a study of shared clonotypes between healthy human individuals. Study information: CD4 naive cells filled three plates per donor, CD4 memory three, CD8 naive two and CD8 memory one.

This table comes from immunoSEQ multiplex PCR, and its TCRdb copy is limited to in-frame clones, with some not included. The sample carries under 700,000 clones, about 95% recorded once. The germline V gene encodes CDR1 SGHRS and CDR2 YFSETQ. V was pared by 1 base and J by 5 bases, with 16 bases between. This CDR3 contains 15 residues. Naive CD8 cells comprised CD45RO-negative, CCR7-positively selected cells, excluding terminally differentiated effector memory CD45RA+ cells. Recent acute infections and vaccinations were absent in the healthy HIV-negative adult donors. Material: naive CD8+ T cells sorted from blood. This chain connects TRBV5-1 to TRBJ2-7; D possibly corresponds to TRBD1 (6 bases). The TCR sequence derives from a woman aged 25 to 39 in good health. The CDR3 is CASSLSAGAVHEQYF. DNA of the CDR3: TGCGCCAGCAGCTTGTCGGCAGGGGCCGTCCACGAGCAGTACTTC.